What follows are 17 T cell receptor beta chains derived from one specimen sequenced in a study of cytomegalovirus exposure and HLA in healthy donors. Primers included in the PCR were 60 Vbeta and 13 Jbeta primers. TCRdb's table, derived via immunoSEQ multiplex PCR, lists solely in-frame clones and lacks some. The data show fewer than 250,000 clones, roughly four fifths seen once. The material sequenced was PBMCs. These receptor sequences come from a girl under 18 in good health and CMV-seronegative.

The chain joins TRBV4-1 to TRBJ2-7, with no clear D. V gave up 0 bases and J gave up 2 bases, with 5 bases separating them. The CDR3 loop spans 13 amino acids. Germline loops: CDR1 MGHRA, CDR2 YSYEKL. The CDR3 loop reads CASSQDTAYEQYF. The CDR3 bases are TGCGCCAGCAGCCAAGACACAGCCTACGAGCAGTACTTC.

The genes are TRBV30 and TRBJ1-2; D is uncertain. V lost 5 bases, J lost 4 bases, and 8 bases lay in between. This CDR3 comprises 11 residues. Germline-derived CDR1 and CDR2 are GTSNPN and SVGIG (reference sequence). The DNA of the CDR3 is TGTGCCTGGCTTACAGTCTATGGCTACACCTTC. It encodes CAWLTVYGYTF.

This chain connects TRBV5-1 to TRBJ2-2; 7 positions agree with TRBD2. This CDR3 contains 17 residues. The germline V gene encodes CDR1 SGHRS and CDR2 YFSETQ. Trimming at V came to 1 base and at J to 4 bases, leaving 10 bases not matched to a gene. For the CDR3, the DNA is TGCGCCAGCAGCTTGAATCTGCGGGAGTTCTCCACCGGGGAGCTGTTTTTT. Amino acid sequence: CASSLNLREFSTGELFF. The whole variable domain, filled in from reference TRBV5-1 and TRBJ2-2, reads KAGVTQTPRYLIKTRGQQVTLSCSPISGHRSVSWYQQTPGQGLQFLFEYFSETQRNKGNFPGRFSGRQFSNSRSEMNVSTLELGDSALYLCASSLNLREFSTGELFFGEGSRLTVL.

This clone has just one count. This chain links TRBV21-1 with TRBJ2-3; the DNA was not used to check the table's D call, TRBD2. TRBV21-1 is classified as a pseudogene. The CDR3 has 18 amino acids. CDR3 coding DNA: TGTGCCAGCAGCAAAAGAGAATCAATAGCGGGAGGTGCAGATACGCAGTATTTT. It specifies CASSKRESIAGGADTQYF.

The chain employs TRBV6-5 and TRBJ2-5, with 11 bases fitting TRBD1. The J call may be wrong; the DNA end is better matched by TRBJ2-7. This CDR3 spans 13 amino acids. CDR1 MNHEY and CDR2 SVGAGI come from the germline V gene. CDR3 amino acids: CASSGTGGYEQYF. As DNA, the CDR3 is TGTGCCAGCAGTGGGACAGGGGGCTACGAGCAGTACTTC.

The CDR3 sequence: CASSLEPSGRVGGEQFF. Here the CDR3 DNA reads TGTGCCAGCAGCTTAGAGCCTAGCGGGAGGGTCGGGGGTGAGCAGTTCTTC. V and J are TRBV11-2 and TRBJ2-1; 12 bases fit TRBD2. V lost 0 bases and J lost 9; bases outside the gene matches: 9. In germline, CDR1 is SGHAT, CDR2 FQNNGV. The CDR3 is 17 residues long.

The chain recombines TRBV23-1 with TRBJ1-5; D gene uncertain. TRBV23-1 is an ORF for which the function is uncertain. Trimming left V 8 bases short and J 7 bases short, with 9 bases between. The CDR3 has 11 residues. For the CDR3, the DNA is TGCGCCAGCGCACGGGGACAGCCCCAGCATTTT. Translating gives CASARGQPQHF.

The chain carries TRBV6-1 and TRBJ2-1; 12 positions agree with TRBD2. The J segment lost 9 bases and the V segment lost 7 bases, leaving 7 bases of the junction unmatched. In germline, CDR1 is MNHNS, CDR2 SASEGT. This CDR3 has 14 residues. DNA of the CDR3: TGTGCCAGCACAGACCTAGCGGGAGGGCCTGAGCAGTTCTTC. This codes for CASTDLAGGPEQFF.

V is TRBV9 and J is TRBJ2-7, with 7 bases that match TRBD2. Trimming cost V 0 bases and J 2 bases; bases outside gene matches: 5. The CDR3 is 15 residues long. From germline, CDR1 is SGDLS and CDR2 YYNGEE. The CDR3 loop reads CASSVGFSGTYEQYF. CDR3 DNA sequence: TGTGCCAGCAGCGTAGGTTTCAGCGGGACCTACGAGCAGTACTTC.

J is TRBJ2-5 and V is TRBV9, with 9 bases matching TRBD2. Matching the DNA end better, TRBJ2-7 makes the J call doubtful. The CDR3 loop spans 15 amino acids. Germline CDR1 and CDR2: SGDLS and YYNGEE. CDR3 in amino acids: CASSVAPSGAYEQYF. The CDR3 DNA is TGTGCCAGCAGCGTAGCTCCTAGCGGGGCCTACGAGCAGTACTTC.

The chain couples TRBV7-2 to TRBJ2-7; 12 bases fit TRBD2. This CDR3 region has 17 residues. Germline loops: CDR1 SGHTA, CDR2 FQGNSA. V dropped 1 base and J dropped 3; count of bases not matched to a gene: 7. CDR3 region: CASSLVFTTSGGYEQYF. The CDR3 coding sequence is TGTGCCAGCAGCTTAGTTTTCACGACTAGCGGGGGCTACGAGCAGTACTTC. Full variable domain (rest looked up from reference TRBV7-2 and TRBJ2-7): GAGVSQSPSNKVTEKGKDVELRCDPISGHTALYWYRQSLGQGLEFLIYFQGNSAPDKSGLPSDRFSAERTGGSVSTLTIQRTQQEDSAVYLCASSLVFTTSGGYEQYFGPGTRLTVT.

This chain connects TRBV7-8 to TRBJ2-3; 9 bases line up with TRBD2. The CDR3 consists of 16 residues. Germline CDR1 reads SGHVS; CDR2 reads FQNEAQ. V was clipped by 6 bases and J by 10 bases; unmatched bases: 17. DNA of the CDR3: TGTGCCAGCAGACCCTCGAGAGCGGGGGGCCCAGAATCGCAGTATTTT. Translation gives CASRPSRAGGPESQYF.

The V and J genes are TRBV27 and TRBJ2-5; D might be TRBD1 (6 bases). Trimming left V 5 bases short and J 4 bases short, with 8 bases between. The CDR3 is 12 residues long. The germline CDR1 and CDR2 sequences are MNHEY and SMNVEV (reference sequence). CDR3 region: CASSTGTETQYF. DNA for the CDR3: TGTGCCAGCAGTACAGGGACAGAGACCCAGTACTTC.

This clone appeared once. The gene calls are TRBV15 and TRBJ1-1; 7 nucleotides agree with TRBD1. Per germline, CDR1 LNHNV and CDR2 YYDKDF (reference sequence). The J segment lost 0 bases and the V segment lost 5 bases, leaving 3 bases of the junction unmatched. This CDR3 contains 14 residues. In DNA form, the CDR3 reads TGTGCCACCAGCCCGGACAGGATGAACACTGAAGCTTTCTTT. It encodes CATSPDRMNTEAFF.

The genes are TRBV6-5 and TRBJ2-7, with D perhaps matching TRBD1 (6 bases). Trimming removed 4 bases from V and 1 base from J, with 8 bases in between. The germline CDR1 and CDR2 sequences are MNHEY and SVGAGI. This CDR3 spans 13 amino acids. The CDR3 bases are TGTGCCAGCAGTTCTACAGGGTCCTACGAGCAGTACTTC. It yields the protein CASSSTGSYEQYF.

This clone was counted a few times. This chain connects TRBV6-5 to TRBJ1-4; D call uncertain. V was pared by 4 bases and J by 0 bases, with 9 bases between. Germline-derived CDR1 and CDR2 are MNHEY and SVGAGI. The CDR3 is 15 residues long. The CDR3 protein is CASSFSGTTNEKLFF. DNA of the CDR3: TGTGCCAGCAGTTTCTCCGGGACAACTAATGAAAAACTGTTTTTT.

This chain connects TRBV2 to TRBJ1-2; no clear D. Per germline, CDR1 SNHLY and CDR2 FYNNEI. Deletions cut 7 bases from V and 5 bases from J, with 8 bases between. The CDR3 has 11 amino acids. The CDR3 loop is CASNEEYGYTF. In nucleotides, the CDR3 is TGTGCCAGCAACGAGGAGTATGGCTACACCTTC. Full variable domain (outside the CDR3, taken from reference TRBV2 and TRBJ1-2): EPEVTQTPSHQVTQMGQEVILRCVPISNHLYFYWYRQILGQKVEFLVSFYNNEISEKSEIFDDQFSVERPDGSNFTLKIRSTKLEDSAMYFCASNEEYGYTFGSGTRLTVV.